These 18 T cell receptor beta chains share one sample of origin, sequenced in a study of response to subunit inactivated influenza vaccine. TCRdb re-called the RT-PCR reads with MiXCR, one entry per CDR3 protein. Of roughly 540,000 distinct CDR3 sequences in the sample, around 25% were seen once. These data also featured in a second study, about T cells expressing NK-cell markers. That report adds: A 5'RACE template switching approach incorporating UMIs was used to make TCR beta cDNA.

Sequenced material: CD4+ T cells sorted from PBMCs, taken about 13 days after vaccination. The receptors here all came from a man aged 45-60 years who received an inactivated influenza vaccine.

This clonotype has at least ten counts. This rearrangement joins TRBV20-1 to TRBJ2-2; 10 bases agree with TRBD2. Trimming took 5 bases from V and 5 from J; bases not matched to a gene: 11. In germline, CDR1 is DFQATT, CDR2 SNEGSKA (reference sequence). CDR3 length equals 16 residues. Written as DNA, the CDR3 is TGCAGTGCTCACCTCACTAGCGGGATGAGGACCGGGGAGCTGTTTTTT. It yields the protein CSAHLTSGMRTGELFF.

The table lists this clonotype with a few counts. The V and J genes are TRBV7-2 and TRBJ2-5; either TRBD1 or TRBD2 may supply D (5 bases each). This CDR3 has 15 residues. Trimming took off 2 bases at V and 1 base at J, with 11 bases between the two ends. Germline V gives CDR1 SGHTA, CDR2 FQGNSA. The DNA for the CDR3 is TGTGCCAGCAGCTTAAATGCCGGGACCCAAGAGACCCAGTACTTC. Amino acids: CASSLNAGTQETQYF.

This clonotype has more than one count but fewer than ten. V gene TRBV3-1 combines with J gene TRBJ1-4; 9 bases line up with TRBD1. V lost 2 bases to trimming and J lost 2 bases; unmatched junction nucleotides: 3. Looked up from germline, CDR1 is LGHDT and CDR2 is YNNKEL (reference sequence). This CDR3 comprises 16 residues. The CDR3 reads CASSQPGQGTNEKLFF. In nucleotides, the CDR3 is TGTGCCAGCAGCCAACCAGGACAGGGGACTAATGAAAAACTGTTTTTT.

This clonotype appeared a few times. J is TRBJ1-1 and V is TRBV4-1; TRBD1 agrees at 7 bases. This CDR3 spans 14 amino acids. V gave up 0 bases and J gave up 7 bases; unmatched junction bases: 5. In germline, CDR1 is MGHRA, CDR2 YSYEKL. Here the CDR3 reads CASSQDRRDSEAFF. The DNA of the CDR3 is TGCGCCAGCAGCCAAGATAGGCGGGACAGTGAAGCTTTCTTT.

This chain uses TRBV5-4 with TRBJ2-7; the D gene could be TRBD1 or TRBD2 (5 bases each). Trimming took 4 bases from V and 2 from J, leaving 13 bases between them. CDR1 and CDR2 (germline): SGHNT, YYREEE (reference sequence). This CDR3 is 14 amino acids long. The CDR3, as DNA: TGTGCCAGCAGCGGACGGGACCGAGCCTACGAGCAGTACTTC. Translating it yields CASSGRDRAYEQYF.

The gene calls are TRBV24-1 and TRBJ2-1; 12 positions match TRBD2. CDR3 length: 16 residues. Germline V gives CDR1 KGHDR, CDR2 SFDVKD. Germline trimming cut 4 bases from V and 7 bases from J; bases unmatched to any gene: 7. The CDR3 reads CATSDPLAGGTNEQFF. CDR3 in DNA: TGTGCCACCAGTGACCCACTAGCGGGGGGAACAAATGAGCAGTTCTTC.

This clonotype turned up a few times. The V gene is TRBV29-1, the J gene TRBJ1-2; D remains unclear. Looked up from germline, CDR1 is SQVTM and CDR2 is ANQGSEA. The CDR3 contains 18 residues. V gave up 3 bases and J gave up 4 bases, with 27 bases separating them. The CDR3 DNA is TGCAGCGTTGAGTGGGCCCCCGTCAGTGGCCGTATCATCTATGGCTACACCTTC. This translates into CSVEWAPVSGRIIYGYTF.

The chain is built from TRBV11-2 and TRBJ2-2, with D tentatively TRBD2 (5 bases). Trimming took off 4 bases at V and 11 bases at J, with 23 bases between the two ends. This CDR3 region has 16 residues. From germline, CDR1 is SGHAT and CDR2 FQNNGV. CDR3 sequence: CASSSGRGRATVELFF. CDR3 coding DNA: TGTGCCAGCAGCTCCGGTCGAGGGCGGGCTACCGTAGAGCTGTTTTTT.

This clonotype was detected many times. The rearrangement uses TRBV20-1 and TRBJ2-1; 10 bases line up with TRBD1. This CDR3 spans 14 amino acids. J was trimmed by 7 bases and V by 3 bases; bases with no gene match: 6. Germline CDR1 reads DFQATT; CDR2 reads SNEGSKA (reference sequence). Here the CDR3 reads CSASDRGRINEQFF. The CDR3 DNA sequence: TGCAGTGCTAGTGACAGGGGGCGTATAAATGAGCAGTTCTTC.

This clonotype was recorded at least ten times. This chain joins TRBV28 and TRBJ1-2, with D hard to call. Germline V gene lookup returns CDR1 MDHEN and CDR2 SYDVKM. The CDR3 covers 12 residues. The V end was cut by 6 bases, the J end by 1 base, with 6 bases between. CDR3 residues: CASSTLNYGYTF. The CDR3 DNA follows: TGTGCCAGCAGCACTCTTAACTATGGCTACACCTTC.

This clonotype was recorded many times. V and J are TRBV10-3 and TRBJ2-1; 13 positions agree with TRBD2. Germline V gene lookup returns CDR1 ENHRY and CDR2 SYGVKD. CDR3 size: 15 residues. Trimming at V came to 4 bases and at J to 6 bases, leaving 3 bases not matched to a gene. The DNA of the CDR3 is TGTGCCATCAGTGGCGGACTAGCGGGAGCCAATGAGCAGTTCTTC. Translation gives CAISGGLAGANEQFF.

CDR3 sequence (DNA): TGTGCCAGCAGCTGGACAGGGAATAAAGAAAAACTGTTTTTT. It translates to CASSWTGNKEKLFF. The chain combines TRBV2 with TRBJ1-4; 8 positions match TRBD1. This CDR3 contains 14 residues. The germline V gene encodes CDR1 SNHLY and CDR2 FYNNEI. The J segment lost 8 bases and the V segment lost 6 bases, leaving 8 bases of the junction unmatched.

The table lists this clonotype with a few counts. This chain links TRBV5-4 with TRBJ2-1, with D possibly being TRBD2 (5 bases). The CDR3 consists of 15 residues. Per germline, CDR1 SGHNT and CDR2 YYREEE (reference sequence). Trimming took off 0 bases at V and 7 bases at J, with 14 bases between the two ends. The CDR3 loop reads CASSLESSRRNEQFF. The CDR3 DNA follows: TGTGCCAGCAGCTTGGAGTCTAGCCGGCGAAATGAGCAGTTCTTC.

V usage is TRBV2 and J usage is TRBJ1-2; D is possibly TRBD1 (5 bases). The CDR3 covers 13 residues. CDR1 and CDR2 (germline): SNHLY, FYNNEI. V shed 6 bases and J shed 0 bases, with 8 bases lying between them. The CDR3 protein is CASRQETNYGYTF. CDR3 nucleotide sequence: TGTGCCAGCAGACAGGAGACTAACTATGGCTACACCTTC.

The V and J genes are TRBV18 and TRBJ1-2, with D possibly TRBD1 on 5 matching bases. V was shortened by 5 bases and J by 6 bases, with 10 bases between the two germline ends. CDR3 length: 12 residues. Germline CDR1 and CDR2: KGHSH and LQKENI. This CDR3 reads CASSTAGDGYTF. The CDR3 DNA sequence: TGTGCCAGCTCAACCGCGGGGGATGGCTACACCTTC.

The chain has TRBV11-1 and TRBJ2-2; D remains unclear. The CDR3 runs to 18 residues. Germline CDR1 and CDR2: SGHAT and FQDESV (reference sequence). The germline V and J ends were trimmed by 2 bases and 2 bases, with 18 bases remaining between them. CDR3: CASSLPNTGSANTGELFF. The CDR3 DNA is TGTGCCAGCAGCTTACCAAACACCGGATCAGCTAACACCGGGGAGCTGTTTTTT.

This clonotype was picked up many times. The CDR3 bases are TGTGCCAGCAGTCCCACGCCTCGTGGTACGCAGTATTTT. As protein: CASSPTPRGTQYF. The chain couples TRBV12-3 or TRBV12-4 to TRBJ2-3; D gene uncertain. The CDR3 length is 13 residues. The V end was cut by 5 bases, the J end by 8 bases, with 14 bases between.

This rearrangement joins TRBV7-9 to TRBJ2-3, with D unresolved. The CDR3 consists of 16 residues. The germline V gene encodes CDR1 SEHNR and CDR2 FQNEAQ (reference sequence). V lost 3 bases and J lost 6, with 19 bases in between. Here the CDR3 DNA reads TGTGCCAGCAGCTTGACCATGAGGCGGATCTCCGATACGCAGTATTTT. Translating gives CASSLTMRRISDTQYF.